This T cell receptor (beta chain) was sequenced in a study of T-cell memory formation after mild COVID-19 (dated by TCRdb to the early 2020s). As for the study more broadly: TCR sequence clusters from the two donors were found to be largely donor specific. Longitudinal TCRalpha and TCRbeta repertoire sequencing tracked T-cell clones expanding and contracting after mild COVID-19 in a couple of donors. The cohort was made up of two young adult volunteers, one female and one male, who were previously healthy. Study-wide conclusions, independent of this receptor: Contracting CD4+ clones were found mainly in CM and EM memory subsets, while CD8+ clones were enriched in EMRA. Some responding clones were detected in pre-infection memory, suggesting pre-existing cross-reactive memory T cells joined the SARS-CoV-2 response. Only two mild cases were covered by the study, and larger cohorts that include severe cases with pre-infection samples were considered necessary. The second-wave clones that peaked on day 37 were not confirmed to be SARS-CoV-2 specific. Balanced CD4/CD8 phenotypes were observed for clones contracting from day 15 to 85, whereas a bias towards CD4+ was observed for a second wave of clones expanding from day 15 to 37.

Sequencing was carried out with an Illumina NovaSeq 6000. TCRalpha and TCRbeta cDNA libraries were built by 5'RACE with constant-segment primers, adding sample barcodes and unique molecular identifiers. Trizol reagent was used to extract RNA from every sample. Libraries were amplified in two PCR steps, with a second sample barcode and Illumina TruSeq adapters added in the second step. Sequencing of the libraries was done on an Illumina NovaSeq, producing 2 x 150 bp paired-end reads. Concerning the study's data processing: With migec v1.2.7, reads were demultiplexed and then collapsed into UMI-guided consensus sequences. With mixcr v2.1.11, UMI consensuses were aligned to TRA and TRB V and J templates and assembled into clonotypes. A clonotype was counted as expanded or contracted only when both edgeR and NoisET called the clonotype significant, with the noise models trained on biological replicates. For edgeR calls, the thresholds were a false discovery rate-adjusted p below 0.01 and a log2 fold-change of 1. As an exploratory analysis of dynamics, max-normalized trajectories of the 1000 most abundant clonotypes were examined with PCA combined with hierarchical clustering. Separately sequenced CD4+ and CD8+ repertoires were used to assign a CD4 or CD8 phenotype to each responding clone. TCRdb applied fastp at Q25 and MiXCR to the public reads, then kept only in-frame beta chains. Identical CDR3 proteins give one entry, which carries the most common genes and DNA. The V and J calls reflect TCRdb's pipeline rather than the authors' work. This sample holds about 82,000 distinct CDR3 sequences; around 13% were observed only once. The ten largest clones add up to about 40% of the sample.

Reading the germline V gene gives CDR1 SGHVS and CDR2 FQNEAQ. There are 16 amino acids in the CDR3, from cysteine to phenylalanine inclusive. Kept here is only the CDR3 DNA, which spans 48 bases and is read in frame from base 1. V is shortened by 1 base, J by 4 bases, and the region joining them spans 13 bases. The sample holds many counts of this clonotype. The antigen it binds to is not known. Per-base quality was not reported, and no clone a single base away is much larger than it. Ficoll-Paque density gradient centrifugation was the method used to isolate PBMCs. The sample consisted of PBMCs or a T cell subset sorted from them (not recorded which). The clonotype originates from a man between 18 and 35 years old who had mild COVID-19 (a few samples of this study predate the infection). The sample titles of this study are shuffled in the database, so cell type and time point are left out; the donor was told from shared clones. The chain is made from TRBV7-8 and TRBJ2-2; the D gene is perhaps TRBD2, from 6 matching bases. The DNA sequence follows: TGTGCCAGCAGCTTAGGAGGCGGGGTGGGCACCGGGGAGCTGTTTTTT. It codes for CASSLGGGVGTGELFF.